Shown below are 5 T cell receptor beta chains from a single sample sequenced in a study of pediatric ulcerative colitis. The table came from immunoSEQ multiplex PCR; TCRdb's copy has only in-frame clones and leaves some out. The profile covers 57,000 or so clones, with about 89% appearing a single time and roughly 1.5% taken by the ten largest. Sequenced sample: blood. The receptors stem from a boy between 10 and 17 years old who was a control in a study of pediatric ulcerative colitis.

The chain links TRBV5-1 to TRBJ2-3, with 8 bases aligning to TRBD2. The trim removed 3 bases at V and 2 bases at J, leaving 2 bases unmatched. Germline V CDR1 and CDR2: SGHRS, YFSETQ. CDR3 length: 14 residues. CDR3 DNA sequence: TGCGCCAGCAGCTCACTAGCGGTCACAGATACGCAGTATTTT. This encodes CASSSLAVTDTQYF.

The CDR3, as DNA: TGTGCCAGCAGCTTAGCGGTAGCGGGAGGAGTTAGTGAGCAGTTCTTC. This codes for CASSLAVAGGVSEQFF. This rearrangement joins TRBV7-8 to TRBJ2-1; the match to TRBD2 covers 10 bases. The CDR3 spans 16 residues. Losses at the gene ends were 0 bases for V and 9 bases for J; bases not matched to a gene: 8. From germline, CDR1 is SGHVS and CDR2 FQNEAQ.

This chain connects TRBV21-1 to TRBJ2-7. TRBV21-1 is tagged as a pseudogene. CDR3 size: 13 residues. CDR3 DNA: TGTGCCAGCAGCAAAGATGGGGAATACGAGCAGTACTTC. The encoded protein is CASSKDGEYEQYF.

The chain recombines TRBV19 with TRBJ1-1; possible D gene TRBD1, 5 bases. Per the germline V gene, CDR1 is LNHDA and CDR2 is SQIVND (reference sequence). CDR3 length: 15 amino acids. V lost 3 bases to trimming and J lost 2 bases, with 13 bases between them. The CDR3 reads CASSIGLWGNTEAFF. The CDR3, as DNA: TGTGCCAGTAGTATTGGATTATGGGGCAACACTGAAGCTTTCTTT. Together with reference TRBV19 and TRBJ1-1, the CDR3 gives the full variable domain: DGGITQSPKYLFRKEGQNVTLSCEQNLNHDAMYWYRQDPGQGLRLIYYSQIVNDFQKGDIAEGYSVSREKKESFPLTVTSAQKNPTAFYLCASSIGLWGNTEAFFGQGTRLTVV.

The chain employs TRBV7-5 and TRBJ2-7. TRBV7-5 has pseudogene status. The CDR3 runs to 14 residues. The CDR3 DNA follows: TGTGCCAGAAGCTCCCCCCATGGCTCCTACGAGCAGTACTTC. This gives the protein CARSSPHGSYEQYF.